One and the same sample provided the 21 T cell receptor beta chains below, sequenced in a study of cytomegalovirus exposure and HLA in healthy donors. The primer mix had 60 Vbeta and 13 Jbeta primers. Only in-frame clones appear in the TCRdb table, and some are missing; sequencing was by immunoSEQ multiplex PCR. The data contain over 150,000 clones, 70% to 80% of them singletons. The sample was PBMCs. Receptor source: a woman between 40 and 55 years old in good health and CMV-seronegative.

The chain joins TRBV7-9 to TRBJ1-1; D is unclear. CDR3 length: 16 residues. Germline CDR1 and CDR2: SEHNR and FQNEAQ (reference sequence). V shed 3 bases and J shed 0 bases, with 14 bases lying between them. CDR3 region: CASSFEGGRMNTEAFF. The CDR3 region has the DNA TGTGCCAGCAGCTTTGAAGGAGGTAGGATGAACACTGAAGCTTTCTTT.

This clone was observed a handful of times. The J gene is TRBJ1-4, the V gene TRBV5-1; 10 nucleotides agree with TRBD1. After removal of 4 bases from V and 8 bases from J, the junction contained 8 bases not matched to a gene. Per the germline V gene, CDR1 is SGHRS and CDR2 is YFSETQ. The CDR3 totals 15 residues. CDR3 loop: CASSTRQGAREKLFF. CDR3 in DNA: TGCGCCAGCAGCACCCGACAGGGGGCAAGGGAAAAACTGTTTTTT.

The chain links TRBV10-2 to TRBJ1-4; 8 bases match TRBD1. The CDR3 has 15 residues. Trimming cost V 0 bases and J 12 bases; bases outside gene matches: 9. CDR1 and CDR2 from the germline V gene are WSHSY and SAAADI. CDR3 sequence: CASSESTGAAGELFF. In DNA form, the CDR3 reads TGCGCCAGCAGTGAGTCGACAGGGGCGGCTGGGGAACTGTTTTTT.

Notes on this clone: Sequence at one end of the junction differs from germline and may be a read error. The rearrangement uses TRBV13 and TRBJ1-3, with TRBD1 matching over 7 bases. The CDR3 loop spans 15 amino acids. Germline-derived CDR1 and CDR2 are PRHDT and FYEKMQ (reference sequence). The CDR3 region has the DNA TGTGCCAGCAGCCTAGGGACAGACTCTGGAAACACCATATATTTT. This codes for CASSLGTDSGNTIYF.

This sequence joins TRBV19 and TRBJ2-7, with a possible D match to TRBD2 (6 bases). The CDR3 is 14 amino acids. Germline-derived CDR1 and CDR2 are LNHDA and SQIVND (reference sequence). Trimming stripped 7 bases from V and 3 bases from J, with 16 bases between. This chain's CDR3 is CASTQGTDNYEQYF. CDR3 sequence (DNA): TGTGCCAGTACCCAAGGGACTGATAACTACGAGCAGTACTTC.

This chain joins TRBV19 and TRBJ1-6; 12 bases line up with TRBD1. The CDR3 is 15 amino acids. V shed 4 bases and J 9 bases; nucleotides not matched to a gene: 4. CDR1 and CDR2 from the germline V gene are LNHDA and SQIVND (reference sequence). The CDR3 bases are TGTGCCAGTAGTACCGGGGACAGGGGGCTTTCACCCCTCCACTTT. It specifies CASSTGDRGLSPLHF.

The chain couples TRBV27 to TRBJ1-4; TRBD1 is a possible D gene (5 bases). Looked up from germline, CDR1 is MNHEY and CDR2 is SMNVEV (reference sequence). Trimming cost V 2 bases and J 8 bases, with 15 bases left between them. This CDR3 is built from 15 residues. The CDR3, as DNA: TGTGCCAGCAGTTTAATCCAAGGACAAAGAGAAAAACTGTTTTTT. Residues: CASSLIQGQREKLFF.

The gene calls are TRBV11-1 and TRBJ1-2; 7 bases fit TRBD1. V dropped 4 bases and J dropped 3; count of bases not matched to a gene: 5. The CDR3 length is 14 residues. CDR1 and CDR2 from the germline V gene are SGHAT and FQDESV (reference sequence). The chain's CDR3 is CASSSGGIYYGYTF. CDR3 nucleotides: TGTGCCAGCAGCTCAGGGGGGATCTACTATGGCTACACCTTC.

The V call is TRBV25-1, the J call TRBJ1-2, with D hard to call. Germline CDR1 and CDR2: MGHDK and SYGVNS. Between the trimmed V and J ends, which lost 4 bases and 2 bases, there was a span of 11 bases. This CDR3 has 14 residues. CDR3 nucleotide sequence: TGTGCCAGCAGTGCGGCAGGTGAAAACTATGGCTACACCTTC. It is translated as CASSAAGENYGYTF.

The chain combines TRBV25-1 with TRBJ2-7; possibly TRBD2 for D (6 bases). Germline-derived CDR1 and CDR2 are MGHDK and SYGVNS. Trimming cost V 4 bases and J 6 bases, with 13 bases left between them. This CDR3 spans 13 amino acids. The DNA for the CDR3 is TGTGCCAGCAGTGTAGGGGTGGGGGGCGAGCAGTACTTC. The encoded protein is CASSVGVGGEQYF.

This clone was seen a single time. In the same sample, other DNA sequences code for this CDR3. The gene calls are TRBV6-1 and TRBJ2-1; D uncertain. This CDR3 has 15 residues. V was cut by 1 base and J by 4 bases, with 11 bases left in between. CDR1 and CDR2 from the germline V gene are MNHNS and SASEGT. The CDR3 sequence: CASSEGLADYNEQFF. In DNA, the CDR3 is TGTGCCAGCAGTGAAGGGTTGGCGGATTACAATGAGCAGTTCTTC.

The V gene is TRBV7-9, the J gene TRBJ2-5; 8 bases line up with TRBD2. The CDR3 sequence is 16 residues long. The V segment lost 7 bases and the J segment 5 bases; nucleotides outside the gene matches: 15. Germline values: CDR1 SEHNR, CDR2 FQNEAQ (reference sequence). The CDR3, as DNA: TGTGCCAGCACCAAGCTCGGACTAGCCGTGGGGGAGACCCAGTACTTC. It yields the protein CASTKLGLAVGETQYF.

This chain links TRBV27 with TRBJ1-6, with no clear D. The V and J ends lost 3 bases and 6 bases respectively, with 9 bases between them. The germline V gene has CDR1 MNHEY and CDR2 SMNVEV (reference sequence). This CDR3 has 14 residues. The CDR3 bases are TGTGCCAGCAGTTTTCTAGACCCTAATTCACCCCTCCACTTT. This codes for CASSFLDPNSPLHF.

The chain recombines TRBV11-2 with TRBJ2-3; 11 bases line up with TRBD2. There are 17 residues in the CDR3. After removal of 4 bases from V and 3 bases from J, the junction contained 9 bases not matched to a gene. The germline gives CDR1 SGHAT, CDR2 FQNNGV. This CDR3 reads CASSSLLGLADTDTQYF. DNA for the CDR3: TGTGCCAGCAGCTCCCTCCTGGGACTAGCGGATACAGATACGCAGTATTTT.

This clone was seen more than once but under ten times. This rearrangement joins TRBV29-1 to TRBJ2-7; maybe TRBD1 (6 bases). The CDR3 sequence is 13 residues long. Germline-derived CDR1 and CDR2 are SQVTM and ANQGSEA. V was cut by 6 bases and J by 1 base, with 13 bases left in between. CDR3 sequence (DNA): TGCAGCGTGCAGGGGATAAGTTCCTACGAGCAGTACTTC. Residues: CSVQGISSYEQYF.

The J gene is TRBJ2-1, the V gene TRBV6-6, with D possibly matching TRBD2 (6 bases). The CDR3 sequence is 15 residues long. The V gene lost 4 bases and the J gene lost 7 bases, with 17 bases spanning the gap. Germline V gene sequence: CDR1 MNHNY, CDR2 SVGAGI (reference sequence). The CDR3 nucleotides are TGTGCCAGCAGTTCCCCGGTACTCGGAGGGAATGAGCAGTTCTTC. Residues: CASSSPVLGGNEQFF.

This sequence joins TRBV5-1 and TRBJ1-1; possible D gene TRBD1, 5 bases. Trimming took 7 bases from V and 0 from J, leaving 16 bases between them. Germline CDR1 is SGHRS and CDR2 is YFSETQ. This CDR3 region has 15 residues. CDR3 region: CASRGDLFMNTEAFF. CDR3 nucleotide sequence: TGCGCCAGCCGGGGGGATCTGTTCATGAACACTGAAGCTTTCTTT.

The rearrangement uses TRBV6-4 and TRBJ2-1; 7 positions agree with TRBD2. The CDR3 length is 16 residues. Germline lookup yields CDR1 MRHNA and CDR2 SNTAGT. V lost 0 bases to trimming and J lost 4 bases; unmatched junction nucleotides: 6. The CDR3 spells CASSDSGGSGYNEQFF. In DNA, the CDR3 is TGTGCCAGCAGTGACTCCGGGGGGAGCGGGTACAATGAGCAGTTCTTC.

This chain joins TRBV28 and TRBJ2-2; 10 nucleotides match TRBD1. CDR3 length: 14 amino acids. Germline V gene data show CDR1 as MDHEN and CDR2 as SYDVKM. Trimming at V came to 11 bases and at J to 6 bases, leaving 9 bases not matched to a gene. In DNA, the CDR3 is TGTGCCTCCCAAACGGGACAGGGGTCCGGGGAGCTGTTTTTT. It encodes CASQTGQGSGELFF.

The rearrangement links TRBV5-6 to TRBJ1-1; D possibly corresponds to TRBD1 (5 bases). Germline V gene sequence: CDR1 SGHDT, CDR2 YYEEEE. The CDR3 is 14 residues long. V dropped 0 bases and J dropped 4 bases, with 10 bases sitting between them. This CDR3 is CASSLATRGTEAFF. CDR3 nucleotide sequence: TGTGCCAGCAGCTTGGCTACAAGGGGCACTGAAGCTTTCTTT.

The genes are TRBV5-1 and TRBJ2-1, with 9 bases matching TRBD2. The CDR3 totals 15 residues. CDR1 and CDR2 from the germline V gene are SGHRS and YFSETQ. V gave up 5 bases and J gave up 4 bases; unmatched junction bases: 7. This CDR3 reads CASRIAGDFYNEQFF. CDR3 DNA sequence: TGCGCCAGCAGAATAGCGGGGGACTTTTACAATGAGCAGTTCTTC.